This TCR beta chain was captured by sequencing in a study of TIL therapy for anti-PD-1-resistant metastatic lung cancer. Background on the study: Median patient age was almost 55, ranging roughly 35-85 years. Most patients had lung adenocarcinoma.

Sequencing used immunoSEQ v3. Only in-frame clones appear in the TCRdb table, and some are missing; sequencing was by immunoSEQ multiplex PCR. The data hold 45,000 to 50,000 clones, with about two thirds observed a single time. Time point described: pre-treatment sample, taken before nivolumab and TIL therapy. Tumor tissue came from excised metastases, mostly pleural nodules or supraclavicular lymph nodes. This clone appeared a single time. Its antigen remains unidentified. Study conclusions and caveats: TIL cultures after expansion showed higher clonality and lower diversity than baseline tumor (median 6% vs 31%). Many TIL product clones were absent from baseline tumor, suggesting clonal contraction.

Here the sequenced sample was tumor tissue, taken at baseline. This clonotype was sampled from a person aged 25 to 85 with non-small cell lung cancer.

The CDR3 nucleotides are TGTGCCAGCAGCTCCGTAGCGGGGCAGTCCTCGAATACGCAGTATTTT. It codes for CASSSVAGQSSNTQYF. This sequence joins TRBV7-3 and TRBJ2-3, with 8 bases matching TRBD2. V shed 4 bases, J shed 7 bases, and the junction held 13 bases outside the gene matches. CDR1 SGHTA and CDR2 FQGTGA come from the germline V gene. This CDR3 has 16 residues.